The present T cell receptor beta chain was sequenced within a study of regulatory T cells in long-lasting Graves disease (dated by TCRdb to about 2021). Background on the whole study: In the newly diagnosed Graves' disease group, patients had been taking antithyroid drugs for less than 3 months. The study was registered as a clinical trial and conducted in China. TCR sequencing covered around 13 persistent and roughly 20 newly diagnosed Graves' disease patients, 33 samples in total. Peripheral blood TCR sequencing and RNA sequencing compared persistent Graves' disease patients with newly diagnosed Graves' disease patients. The investigation overall reported the following: Compared with newly diagnosed patients, persistent Graves' disease patients had lower TCR Shannon entropy and fewer highly expanded clones, which suggests clonal expansion. The study examined only peripheral blood because the primary lesion, thyroid tissue, could not be accessed. Persistent patients shared more public clonotypes among themselves (around 3,000) than newly diagnosed patients did (roughly 920). The authors acknowledged the small sample size as a limitation that may reduce accuracy. Sequencing and analysis were restricted to the TCR beta chain. Persistent disease showed preferential use of TRBV28, TRBJ1-2 and TRBJ2-5, whereas newly diagnosed disease favored TRBV20-1 and TRBJ2-1.

From a lookup of the germline V gene (reference sequence), CDR1 and CDR2 are GTSNPN and SVGIG. Trimming at the junction amounts to 6 bases on V and 5 bases on J, and the germline ends lie 22 bases apart. Spanning cysteine to phenylalanine, the CDR3 consists of 15 amino acids. Here the CDR3 DNA is all that survives: 45 bases in frame from base 1. This specimen's time point label, interpreted: newly diagnosed GD, antithyroid drugs for less than 3 months. RNA was extracted from PBMCs in TRIzol for both TCR sequencing and RNA sequencing. Graves' disease was diagnosed according to American Thyroid Association guidelines. Patients for the study were recruited at an endocrinology department in Xi'an, China. Each patient gave about 8.1 milliliters of peripheral blood, collected in an EDTA anticoagulant tube. Ficoll Paque Plus density gradient separation was used to isolate PBMCs, and no further T cell sorting was done. An Agilent 2100 Bioanalyzer and agarose gel were used to assess RNA quality, and a NanoDrop 2000 was used to measure RNA concentration.

This clonotype was seen many times. Its target antigen remains unknown. Base qualities were left out, and no much larger clone turns up one base away. The method was multiplex PCR. The instrument given in TCRdb is Illumina HiSeq 4000. CDR3 regions were amplified by Arm-PCR with iRepertoire HTBI primers to construct TCR beta libraries. Before sequencing, the PCR products went through gel purification. For the original study's pipeline: Gene usage analysis of CDR3 amino acid clonotypes used the approximately 56 TRBV and 14 to 15 TRBJ segments found across samples. COPE and FqMerger were used to merge filtered high-quality paired reads into contigs. BLAST was used to align contigs to IMGT TRBV, TRBD and TRBJ reference genes, with CDR3 defined following IMGT. Clonotypes above 0.1% frequency were classified as highly expanded clones. Repertoire diversity was measured by Shannon entropy, and V-J evenness by the Gini coefficient. Public clonotypes were defined as clonotypes shared by more than one individual. TCRdb reran the public reads through fastp at Q25 and MiXCR, keeping productive beta chains. Records with the same CDR3 protein are collapsed into one entry carrying the most frequent genes and DNA. The V and J calls and clone size come from TCRdb's table, not from the authors' own analysis. In this sample the table shows approximately 400,000 distinct CDR3 sequences, 15% of which occur a single time. Approximately 16% of the sample is held by the ten biggest clonotypes.

These same records also appear under a second study, on T cells in Graves' hyperthyroidism and ophthalmopathy. The second study also describes: Stable Graves' hyperthyroidism was defined as no progression to ophthalmopathy during 18 months of follow-up. The hyperthyroidism patients were between 18 and 65 years old and newly diagnosed, with a disease duration of less than 2 months. Exclusion was applied to patients with uncontrolled infections, other autoimmune diseases, pregnancy or lactation. Diagnoses were established on the basis of clinical symptoms, serum thyroxine and TRAb, thyroid ultrasound, and orbital computed tomography. The TCR CDR3 was subjected to a first round of RT-PCR using the HTBI primer set and the Qiagen OneStep RT-PCR kit. Most expanded thyroid clonotypes (frequency above 0.001) were also detected in blood, a finding suggesting that blood repertoires may reflect thyroid immune responses. A model built on a 13 V-J signature distinguished ophthalmopathy from stable hyperthyroidism, reaching about 88% sensitivity and around 81% specificity in cross-validation and 80%/75% in testing. During validation, the model predicted progression to ophthalmopathy a median of approximately 7 months ahead of onset, with approximately 71% sensitivity and about 75% specificity. A discovery cohort of about 96 patients, approximately 45 with Graves' ophthalmopathy and approximately 55 with stable Graves' hyperthyroidism, was used to find distinguishing TCR V-J signatures. Prospective prediction of ophthalmopathy was tested in an independent validation cohort consisting of some 20 hyperthyroidism patients and some 17 patients who later progressed to ophthalmopathy. The approximately 100 discovery patients were randomly split 7:3 into training and test sets. Thyroid tissue and blood T-cell repertoires from several Graves' hyperthyroidism patients were also compared in the study. After sampling, hyperthyroidism patients received methimazole starting at 30 mg daily, and ophthalmopathy patients received high-dose intravenous methylprednisolone. The libraries were constructed in a second round of multiplex PCR and then size-selected and purified. Sequencing of the libraries was done on an Illumina HiSeq2000 using paired-end 100 bp reads. Raw data were processed with SOAPnuke, discarding reads with adapters, uncalled bases, mean Phred below 15, or no exact constant-primer or identifier match. COPE v1.2.5 was used to merge the high-quality paired reads, and each unique nucleotide sequence was defined as a clonotype. Clonotypes were aligned to IMGT TRBV, TRBD and TRBJ reference segments using MiTCR v1.1. Only V-J combinations with frequency above 0.0001, covering 99.2% of repertoires, were analysed. The TCS score was defined as the ratio of F50 (clonal expansion) to E x V (chaos), calculated using BLOSUM62-based TCRdist between CDR3 peptides within each V-J. Welch's t-statistics and random forest reduced fewer than 600 V-J features to roughly 13, which were used in a naive Bayes classifier (R e1071). No statistical method was used to fix the sample size in advance, and group allocation was not hidden from the investigators. According to the paper, TCR Vbeta CDR3 sequencing was carried out on over 130 peripheral blood samples, which came from around 43 ophthalmopathy, fewer than 80 hyperthyroidism and some 17 progressor patients.

The chain was built from TRBV30 and TRBJ1-2; tentative D gene TRBD1, with 6 bases matching. Sequences were derived from peripheral blood mononuclear cells (PBMCs), sampled at new diagnosis, from a patient treated with antithyroid drugs. This TCR was recovered from a woman aged 25 to 39 with Graves disease. Donor details come from another sample of the same person, matched by shared clones. The DNA reads as follows: TGTGCCTGCTCTAAAGGGACAATTGGGATATATGGCTACACCTTC. Its product reads: CACSKGTIGIYGYTF.